This entry lists 2 T cell receptor beta chains sequenced from one sample in a study of blood T cell repertoires in COVID-19. This table comes from immunoSEQ multiplex PCR, and its TCRdb copy is limited to in-frame clones, with some not included. The repertoire holds 300,000 to 450,000 clones, with 88% as singletons. The sample comprised PBMCs or T cells enriched from blood (not recorded which). These receptors were taken from a woman younger than 35 who had recovered from COVID-19.

The chain links TRBV7-9 to TRBJ1-3; TRBD1 might be the D (5 bases). Trimming stripped 11 bases from V and 0 bases from J, with 5 bases between. The CDR3 is 11 amino acids. The germline gives CDR1 SEHNR, CDR2 FQNEAQ (reference sequence). CDR3 loop: CAQGSGNTIYF. CDR3 DNA: TGTGCCCAGGGCTCTGGAAACACCATATATTTT.

The V and J genes are TRBV2 and TRBJ1-6; 11 bases are a match to TRBD1. Germline CDR1 is SNHLY and CDR2 is FYNNEI. Germline trimming cut 3 bases from V and 7 bases from J; bases unmatched to any gene: 8. The CDR3 runs to 17 residues. CDR3 region: CASSDFGTGGANSPLHF. In nucleotides, the CDR3 is TGTGCCAGCAGTGACTTCGGGACAGGGGGGGCAAATTCACCCCTCCACTTT.